This entry lists 29 T cell receptor beta chains sequenced from one sample in a study of blood T cell repertoires in COVID-19. Some clones are missing from TCRdb's copy, which holds only in-frame ones; the method was immunoSEQ multiplex PCR. The sample has 100,000 to 150,000 clones; roughly two thirds are singletons. Sequencing was performed on peripheral blood. These TCRs come from an older woman with acute or convalescent COVID-19.

J is TRBJ1-4 and V is TRBV6-5, with 7 bases identical to TRBD1. The J segment lost 11 bases and the V segment lost 0 bases, leaving 9 bases of the junction unmatched. This CDR3 has 15 amino acids. CDR1 is MNHEY and CDR2 is SVGAGI in the germline V gene. The CDR3 bases are TGTGCCAGCAGTTACTCTCCAGGGGGAGATTACAAACTGTTTTTT. It yields the protein CASSYSPGGDYKLFF.

J is TRBJ1-2 and V is TRBV5-4; TRBD1 might be the D (5 bases). The CDR3 extends over 15 amino acids. Looked up from germline, CDR1 is SGHNT and CDR2 is YYREEE (reference sequence). Trimming pared 2 bases from V and 3 bases from J, leaving 14 bases between. The DNA of the CDR3 is TGTGCCAGCAGCTTCCGGGCCCGGGGGGACTATGGCTACACCTTC. Encoded protein: CASSFRARGDYGYTF.

DNA for the CDR3: TGTGCCAGTAGCCAAGCGGGGGGAGGTACTGAAGCTTTCTTT. Translating it yields CASSQAGGGTEAFF. The chain joins TRBV19 to TRBJ1-1, with a weak D call TRBD1 (5 bases). Trimming pared 6 bases from V and 5 bases from J, leaving 16 bases between. Germline CDR1 and CDR2: LNHDA and SQIVND (reference sequence). This CDR3 has 14 residues.

The rearrangement uses TRBV10-3 and TRBJ1-2, with D perhaps matching TRBD1 (6 bases). Looked up from germline, CDR1 is ENHRY and CDR2 is SYGVKD. Deletions cut 3 bases from V and 3 bases from J, with 11 bases between. The CDR3 length is 14 residues. CDR3 in amino acids: CAISELQGDYGYTF. The CDR3, as DNA: TGTGCCATCAGTGAACTACAGGGAGACTATGGCTACACCTTC.

This clone was recorded only once. This chain joins TRBV29-1 and TRBJ2-3; the match to TRBD1 covers 9 bases. Losses at the gene ends were 3 bases for V and 6 bases for J; bases not matched to a gene: 7. CDR3 length equals 14 residues. Germline V lookup: CDR1 SQVTM, CDR2 ANQGSEA. The CDR3 region is CSVERQGEGDTQYF. The CDR3 DNA follows: TGCAGCGTTGAGCGACAGGGGGAAGGGGATACGCAGTATTTT.

This clone was detected ten times or more. The CDR3 here is CASSSGLSFTRNSPLHF. CDR3 in DNA: TGTGCCAGCTCGTCCGGGTTGAGCTTCACGCGTAATTCACCCCTCCACTTT. The chain employs TRBV18 and TRBJ1-6, with D unresolved. The germline V and J ends were trimmed by 6 bases and 6 bases, with 21 bases remaining between them. CDR1 and CDR2 (germline): KGHSH, LQKENI. The CDR3 is 17 amino acids.

This chain joins TRBV7-8 and TRBJ2-7, with TRBD2 matching over 7 bases. CDR3 length: 18 amino acids. Germline V gene data show CDR1 as SGHVS and CDR2 as FQNEAQ. V lost 5 bases to trimming and J lost 2 bases; unmatched junction nucleotides: 18. CDR3 sequence reads: CASSLILRGGSLTYEQYF. Written as DNA, the CDR3 is TGTGCCAGCAGCCTCATCCTAAGGGGAGGGAGCTTGACCTACGAGCAGTACTTC.

The chain carries TRBV29-1 and TRBJ2-3; 10 bases line up with TRBD2. The junction had 15 bases not matched to a gene; V was cut back by 7 bases and J by 2 bases. The CDR3 is 17 residues long. The germline V gene has CDR1 SQVTM and CDR2 ANQGSEA. The CDR3, as DNA: TGCAGCGCCCCCCGGGGGGTAGCGGGGGGTTCCACAGATACGCAGTATTTT. Translating gives CSAPRGVAGGSTDTQYF.

This clone was recorded at least ten times. The genes are TRBV6-2 or TRBV6-3 and TRBJ2-1, with 12 bases identical to TRBD1. V gave up 0 bases and J gave up 8 bases; unmatched junction bases: 5. The CDR3 loop spans 16 amino acids. Germline CDR1 and CDR2: MNHEY and SVGEGT. The CDR3, as DNA: TGTGCCAGCAGTTACTCCGGGACAGGGGGCTCGGATGAGCAGTTCTTC. Translated, it gives CASSYSGTGGSDEQFF.

This sequence joins TRBV27 and TRBJ1-1, with a weak D call TRBD1 (6 bases). CDR3 length: 18 amino acids. Trimming removed 1 base at V and 1 base at J, with 19 bases between. From germline, CDR1 is MNHEY and CDR2 SMNVEV (reference sequence). In DNA, the CDR3 is TGTGCCAGCAGTTTATGGGCCCCCCAGGGGACCCCGAACACTGAAGCTTTCTTT. It is translated as CASSLWAPQGTPNTEAFF.

This clone was picked up one time. The V and J genes are TRBV27 and TRBJ2-3; 7 nucleotides match TRBD1. Germline lookup yields CDR1 MNHEY and CDR2 SMNVEV (reference sequence). Unmatched junction bases numbered 7, after V lost 3 bases and J lost 4 bases. This CDR3 is 15 amino acids long. CDR3 sequence: CASSFRRQGSDTQYF. The DNA of the CDR3 is TGTGCCAGCAGTTTTCGGCGACAGGGCTCAGATACGCAGTATTTT.

Only a few counts were recorded for this clone. The chain carries TRBV25-1 and TRBJ1-1; 9 positions match TRBD1. From germline, CDR1 is MGHDK and CDR2 SYGVNS. The V and J ends lost 8 bases and 11 bases, in that order; junction bases with no gene match: 12. The CDR3 length is 13 residues. CDR3 nucleotides: TGTGCCAGCCTAGGTCCCGGGACAGGGACCGCTTTCTTT. This codes for CASLGPGTGTAFF. The whole variable domain, filled in from reference TRBV25-1 and TRBJ1-1, reads EADIYQTPRYLVIGTGKKITLECSQTMGHDKMYWYQQDPGMELHLIHYSYGVNSTEKGDLSSESTVSRIRTEHFPLTLESARPSHTSQYLCASLGPGTGTAFFGQGTRLTVV.

The V gene is TRBV9, the J gene TRBJ2-1; perhaps TRBD2 as D (6 bases). Trimming took off 0 bases at V and 6 bases at J, with 19 bases between the two ends. CDR3 length equals 17 residues. Germline lookup yields CDR1 SGDLS and CDR2 YYNGEE. The CDR3 DNA is TGTGCCAGCAGCGTAGGGGGGGAACCTTGGACTCCCAATGAGCAGTTCTTC. This encodes CASSVGGEPWTPNEQFF.

This rearrangement joins TRBV4-1 to TRBJ2-3; possible D gene TRBD2, 5 bases. Germline V gene lookup returns CDR1 MGHRA and CDR2 YSYEKL. Trimming stripped 4 bases from V and 4 bases from J, with 18 bases between. The CDR3 loop spans 16 amino acids. CDR3 DNA sequence: TGCGCCAGCAGCCCCCTGGGAGCCGGGTCGCCAGATACGCAGTATTTT. Translated, it gives CASSPLGAGSPDTQYF.

V is TRBV3-1 (or the pseudogene TRBV3-2) and J is TRBJ1-3, with D perhaps TRBD1 (6 bases). CDR3 length: 14 residues. CDR1 is LGHDT and CDR2 is YNNKEL in the germline V gene (reference sequence). V lost 4 bases and J lost 7, with 14 bases in between. Here the CDR3 reads CASSPQGGGNTIYF. The CDR3 nucleotides are TGTGCCAGCAGCCCTCAGGGAGGGGGGAACACCATATATTTT.

This chain connects TRBV19 to TRBJ1-6; D is uncertain. The CDR3 length is 16 residues. Per germline, CDR1 LNHDA and CDR2 SQIVND (reference sequence). V was shortened by 5 bases and J by 0 bases, with 11 bases between the two germline ends. CDR3 region: CASSGGRASYNSPLHF. The CDR3 DNA sequence: TGTGCCAGTAGTGGAGGAAGGGCCTCCTATAATTCACCCCTCCACTTT.

V usage is TRBV5-5 and J usage is TRBJ1-5; 7 bases agree with TRBD1. V gave up 3 bases and J gave up 1 base; unmatched junction bases: 1. The CDR3 runs 14 residues. CDR1 and CDR2 from the germline V gene are SGHKS and YYEKEE (reference sequence). DNA for the CDR3: TGTGCCAGCAGCTCGGGACAGAGCAATCAGCCCCAGCATTTT. Its protein is CASSSGQSNQPQHF.

This clone showed up just once. This chain joins TRBV11-2 and TRBJ2-7; 8 nucleotides match TRBD1. CDR3 length: 15 residues. The J segment lost 4 bases and the V segment lost 5 bases, leaving 10 bases of the junction unmatched. Germline V gives CDR1 SGHAT, CDR2 FQNNGV. This CDR3 is CASSSRDRTLYEQYF. The CDR3 DNA sequence: TGTGCCAGCAGCAGCCGGGACAGGACTCTGTACGAGCAGTACTTC.

The chain couples TRBV15 to TRBJ1-1; D is undetermined. The CDR3 covers 14 residues. Looked up from germline, CDR1 is LNHNV and CDR2 is YYDKDF (reference sequence). The V end lost 0 bases, the J end lost 3 bases, and 8 bases lay between the germline ends. This chain's CDR3 is CATSRDGTDTEAFF. The CDR3 DNA reads TGTGCCACCAGCAGAGATGGTACTGACACTGAAGCTTTCTTT.

This chain connects TRBV1 to TRBJ1-5; the table's D call of TRBD1 was not tested on the DNA. TRBV1 is an annotated pseudogene. The CDR3 contains 17 residues. The chain's CDR3 is CTSSQEGTGICNQPQHF. In nucleotides, the CDR3 is TGCACCAGCAGCCAAGAAGGGACAGGGATTTGCAATCAGCCCCAGCATTTT.

The V gene is TRBV12-3 or TRBV12-4, the J gene TRBJ2-1; D perhaps matches TRBD1 (5 bases). This CDR3 comprises 13 residues. Trimming removed 0 bases at V and 6 bases at J, with 6 bases between. The CDR3 loop reads CASSLAGPNEQFF. DNA for the CDR3: TGTGCCAGCAGTTTAGCGGGGCCCAATGAGCAGTTCTTC.

The rearrangement joins TRBV19 to TRBJ2-1; perhaps TRBD2 as D (6 bases). The CDR3 runs 14 residues. The ends were cut back, 7 bases at V and 8 bases at J, with 18 bases in the middle. CDR1 is LNHDA, CDR2 SQIVND, per germline (reference sequence). This CDR3 reads CASNAGRFRDEQFF. Written as DNA, the CDR3 is TGTGCCAGTAATGCGGGAAGGTTTAGGGATGAGCAGTTCTTC.

There are many counts of this clone. The chain has TRBV12-3 or TRBV12-4 and TRBJ1-2; D is possibly TRBD1 (5 bases). There are 13 residues in the CDR3. V lost 5 bases, J lost 4 bases, and 11 bases lay in between. This chain's CDR3 is CASSLRRGYGYTF. DNA for the CDR3: TGTGCCAGCAGTCTCCGAAGGGGCTATGGCTACACCTTC.

CDR3 DNA: TGTGCCAGTAGTATAGCCCACCACGACAGGCTCTATGGCTACACCTTC. This sequence encodes CASSIAHHDRLYGYTF. J is TRBJ1-2 and V is TRBV19; weak D call: TRBD1 (6 bases). The length of the CDR3 is 16 residues. The V gene's germline CDR1 is LNHDA and CDR2 SQIVND (reference sequence). V lost 1 base, J lost 4 bases, and 16 bases lay in between.

The chain uses TRBV5-1 and TRBJ2-7; TRBD1 matches at 8 bases. Germline-derived CDR1 and CDR2 are SGHRS and YFSETQ. This CDR3 contains 13 residues. V trimming: 1 base; J trimming: 3 bases; junction bases outside the gene matches: 0. This CDR3 reads CASSLTGGYEQYF. The DNA for the CDR3 is TGCGCCAGCAGCTTGACAGGGGGCTACGAGCAGTACTTC.

The rearrangement joins TRBV7-2 to TRBJ1-2; TRBD1 matches at 7 bases. V trimming: 1 base; J trimming: 6 bases; junction bases outside the gene matches: 5. There are 14 residues in the CDR3. Germline V gene sequence: CDR1 SGHTA, CDR2 FQGNSA. CDR3 residues: CASSLGGTAHGYTF. As DNA, the CDR3 is TGTGCCAGCAGCTTAGGGGGGACAGCCCATGGCTACACCTTC.

The chain has TRBV4-2 and TRBJ2-3, with 7 bases identical to TRBD2. The CDR3 contains 16 residues. The germline gives CDR1 LGHNA, CDR2 YNFKEQ. J lost 2 bases, V lost 0 bases, and 5 bases had no gene match. The CDR3 sequence: CASSQDGLGTTDTQYF. CDR3 coding DNA: TGTGCCAGCAGCCAAGATGGACTAGGGACCACAGATACGCAGTATTTT.

This CDR3 reads CASSFFWDREPTRCNQPQHF. CDR3 nucleotide sequence: TGTGCCAGCAGTTTCTTCTGGGACAGAGAACCCACGAGGTGCAATCAGCCCCAGCATTTT. V usage is TRBV27 and J usage is TRBJ1-5; 7 bases are shared with TRBD1. After removal of 3 bases from V and 2 bases from J, the junction contained 19 bases not matched to a gene. Germline V gene lookup returns CDR1 MNHEY and CDR2 SMNVEV (reference sequence). This CDR3 is 20 amino acids long.

This clone turned up a few times. The chain links TRBV10-3 to TRBJ2-7, with 12 bases identical to TRBD2. The CDR3 has 13 residues. V was clipped by 11 bases and J by 5 bases; unmatched bases: 7. Germline V lookup: CDR1 ENHRY, CDR2 SYGVKD. CDR3 sequence: CASTSGSSNEQYF. CDR3 nucleotide sequence: TGTGCCTCGACTAGCGGGAGTTCGAACGAGCAGTACTTC.